The rows below give T cell receptor beta chains drawn from one sample of a study of blood T cell repertoires in COVID-19. Method: immunoSEQ multiplex PCR; TCRdb's copy keeps in-frame clones and lacks some. Of over 150,000 clones in the sample, about 83% were seen once. Specimen: peripheral blood. The receptor source for this set is a woman aged 70-85 years with COVID-19, enrolled during active disease. Each CDR3 is given with its conserved first and last residue. A D gene is named only where the DNA matches it firmly. Rows give clone size only sometimes, using once, few, many, or a class for an expanded clone.

CASSLWGQGPNYGYTF TGTGCCAGCAGTTTATGGGGTCAGGGGCCGAACTATGGCTACACCTTC NA TRBJ1-2 TRBV28 NA
CAISTGQGAYEQYF TGTGCCATCAGTACGGGACAGGGGGCCTACGAGCAGTACTTC NA TRBJ2-7 TRBV10-3 TRBD1
CASTRDYSNQPQHF TGTGCCAGCACCCGAGATTATAGCAATCAGCCCCAGCATTTT NA TRBJ1-5 TRBV6-5 NA
CASRYDTGELFF TGTGCCAGCAGATATGACACCGGGGAGCTGTTTTTT NA TRBJ2-2 TRBV6-6 NA
CASSFSARGTDTQYF TGTGCCAGCAGCTTTTCAGCGCGGGGGACAGATACGCAGTATTTT NA TRBJ2-3 TRBV7-2 TRBD2
CASSQGDRDIDTQYF TGTGCCAGCAGCCAAGGGGACAGGGACATAGATACGCAGTATTTT NA TRBJ2-3 TRBV3-1/TRBV3-2 TRBD1
CASSEDGIQPQHF TGTGCCAGCAGTGAAGACGGTATTCAGCCCCAGCATTTT NA TRBJ1-5 TRBV2 NA
CASSQRPQRNTEAFF TGCGCCAGCAGCCAAAGGCCACAGAGGAACACTGAAGCTTTCTTT NA TRBJ1-1 TRBV4-1 NA
CASSPPSVTDTQYF TGTGCCAGCAGTCCCCCTAGCGTGACAGATACGCAGTATTTT many TRBJ2-3 TRBV28 NA
CASSSTGSSYEQYF TGTGCCAGCAGTTCGACAGGGTCTTCCTACGAGCAGTACTTC NA TRBJ2-7 TRBV27 TRBD1
CASQTSGGPKETQYF TGTGCCAGCCAGACTAGCGGGGGCCCAAAAGAGACCCAGTACTTC NA TRBJ2-5 TRBV11-2 TRBD2
CAWSPRRQGGYGYTF TGTGCCTGGAGTCCCCGCCGACAGGGAGGCTATGGCTACACCTTC NA TRBJ1-2 TRBV30 TRBD1
CASSAPEGAHYGYTF TGTGCCAGCAGCGCGCCTGAGGGGGCACACTATGGCTACACCTTC once TRBJ1-2 TRBV7-2 TRBD1
CASSSGIGNTIYF TGTGCCAGCAGCTCCGGGATAGGAAACACCATATATTTT NA TRBJ1-3 TRBV12-3/TRBV12-4 NA
CASRAEARGGTEAFF TGTGCCAGCAGGGCCGAGGCAAGGGGGGGGACTGAAGCTTTCTTT NA TRBJ1-1 TRBV2 NA
CAWNRDRNQPQHF TGTGCCTGGAATCGGGACAGGAATCAGCCCCAGCATTTT NA TRBJ1-5 TRBV30 TRBD1
CASSLQLQPSTGYTF TGTGCCAGTAGTCTGCAATTACAGCCCTCGACTGGCTACACCTTC NA TRBJ1-2 TRBV19 NA
CASSQGGQGSNQPQHF TGTGCCAGCAGCCAAGGTGGACAGGGATCCAATCAGCCCCAGCATTTT once TRBJ1-5 TRBV3-1/TRBV3-2 TRBD1
CASSLAGGGERWNTQYF TGTGCCAGCAGTTTAGCGGGGGGCGGGGAGAGGTGGAATACGCAGTATTTT NA TRBJ2-3 TRBV28 TRBD2
CASSSTGTDTQYF TGTGCCAGCAGCTCGACAGGCACAGATACGCAGTATTTT NA TRBJ2-3 TRBV7-2 NA
CASSIGQQVSGNTIYF TGTGCCAGTAGTATTGGGCAACAAGTCTCTGGAAACACCATATATTTT NA TRBJ1-3 TRBV19 NA
CASSPRQGDDSPLHF TGTGCCAGCTCACCTCGGCAGGGGGATGATTCACCCCTCCACTTT NA TRBJ1-6 TRBV18 TRBD1